The text below deals with one T cell receptor beta chain. The antigen is undetermined. This record belongs to a study of cytomegalovirus exposure and HLA in healthy donors. Study-wide context: The 110 or so validation repertoires were produced on the same platform as the 650 to 800 repertoires of the first cohort. This was reported in a later analysis.

Study-wide results and limits: In vitro confirmation showed three CMV-associated chains to be CMV antigen specific.

This CDR3 contains 15 residues. Germline CDR1 and CDR2: KGHSH and LQKENI. Trimming cost V 3 bases and J 5 bases, with 13 bases left between them. Data came from immunoSEQ multiplex PCR; TCRdb stores just in-frame clones and leaves some out. The profile shows about 160,000 clones, around 90% of them singletons. The receptor's source is a young man in good health and CMV-seronegative. Specimen: PBMCs. This sequence joins TRBV18 and TRBJ2-2; D remains ambiguous. CDR3 region: CASSPLEVETGELFF. CDR3 coding DNA: TGTGCCAGCTCACCGCTAGAAGTAGAAACCGGGGAGCTGTTTTTT.